These 7 T cell receptor beta chains originate from one sample sequenced in a study of blood T cells in healthy people across ages. PCR was performed a second time for roughly 7 to 11 cycles using a sample-barcoded 5' primer and a J-beta primer mix. From the 5' RACE reads, TCRdb called clonotypes with MiXCR, one entry per CDR3 protein. Counted here are almost 1 million distinct CDR3 sequences, 51% occurring once; the ten biggest clones make up about a fifth. Specimen: blood. All receptors derive from a woman in her fifties or sixties in good health.

This clonotype has a handful of counts. The chain joins TRBV11-2 to TRBJ2-7; D call uncertain. CDR1 and CDR2 from the germline V gene are SGHAT and FQNNGV. The CDR3 totals 14 residues. Trimming removed 0 bases from V and 2 bases from J, with 8 bases in between. The CDR3, as DNA: TGTGCCAGCAGCTTAGATACTAATGCCTACGAGCAGTACTTC. Residues: CASSLDTNAYEQYF.

The gene calls are TRBV3-1 and TRBJ2-1, with 10 bases matching TRBD2. This CDR3 comprises 15 residues. Unmatched junction bases numbered 5, after V lost 3 bases and J lost 6 bases. Looked up from germline, CDR1 is LGHDT and CDR2 is YNNKEL (reference sequence). CDR3 residues: CASSQLAGVFNEQFF. The CDR3 DNA reads as TGTGCCAGCAGCCAGCTAGCGGGAGTTTTCAATGAGCAGTTCTTC.

This CDR3 is CATSSGTGRGFYEQYF. The CDR3 region has the DNA TGTGCCACCAGCAGTGGAACTGGACGGGGGTTTTACGAGCAGTACTTC. The chain links TRBV15 to TRBJ2-7; possible D gene TRBD2, 6 bases. CDR1 LNHNV and CDR2 YYDKDF come from the germline V gene (reference sequence). The ends were cut back, 3 bases at V and 4 bases at J, with 19 bases in the middle. The CDR3 is 16 amino acids.

This clonotype was counted a few times. The chain recombines TRBV20-1 with TRBJ1-5; the D gene is possibly TRBD1 (5 bases). Per germline, CDR1 DFQATT and CDR2 SNEGSKA (reference sequence). The CDR3 consists of 13 residues. The DNA for the CDR3 is TGCAGCGCGACCGTCAGTGGGGGTCAGCCCCAGCATTTT. This translates into CSATVSGGQPQHF.

The chain uses TRBV20-1 and TRBJ2-7; D tentatively fits TRBD1 or TRBD2 (5 bases each). The length of the CDR3 is 16 residues. Trimming left V 0 bases short and J 0 bases short, with 15 bases between. The germline V gene encodes CDR1 DFQATT and CDR2 SNEGSKA (reference sequence). The CDR3 here is CSARDIGGVFSYEQYF. The CDR3 DNA reads TGCAGTGCTAGAGATATTGGGGGAGTATTCTCCTACGAGCAGTACTTC.

J is TRBJ2-7 and V is TRBV7-9; maybe TRBD1 (6 bases). The CDR3 runs to 13 residues. Germline assignment: CDR1 SEHNR and CDR2 FQNEAQ (reference sequence). Trimming removed 3 bases from V and 3 bases from J, with 9 bases in between. The CDR3 sequence: CASSFWTDYEQYF. CDR3 coding DNA: TGTGCCAGCAGCTTTTGGACAGACTACGAGCAGTACTTC.

Note on this clonotype: One junction end does not reproduce the germline sequence, and a read error may be involved. This chain uses TRBV7-9 with TRBJ2-1, with no clear D. The length of the CDR3 is 12 residues. Germline assignment: CDR1 SEHNR and CDR2 FQNEAQ (reference sequence). The CDR3 loop reads CSSSSDYNEQFF. The CDR3 DNA is TGTTCCAGCAGCTCAGATTACAATGAGCAGTTCTTC.